This T cell receptor beta chain is drawn from a study of blood T cell repertoires in COVID-19. Study-level background: Some COVID-19 samples were acute and others convalescent; all came from the United States, Italy and Spain. T cells, B-cell-depleted T cells, or PBMCs supplied cDNA or gDNA.

Per the authors' pipeline: Quantification of nucleated cells was approximated via reference gene primer amplification. The method was immunoSEQ multiplex PCR; TCRdb's version includes in-frame clones alone and lacks a portion of them. The V and J calls and clone size were taken over from that table, and D and trimming were inferred from the DNA. Counted here are about 89,000 clones, around 96% occurring once; the ten biggest clones make up around 4.7%. CDR1 SGHTS and CDR2 YDEGEE come from the germline V gene. The ends were cut back, 5 bases at V and 5 bases at J, with 14 bases in the middle. The CDR3 length is 13 residues.

This chain joins TRBV5-8 and TRBJ2-7; D might be TRBD2 (5 bases). Sequencing used peripheral blood. The clonotype was recovered from a human donor with active COVID-19. The donor label of this sample is uncertain. The CDR3 reads CASSLLARDEQYF. CDR3 in DNA: TGTGCCAGCAGTTTGCTCGCGAGGGACGAGCAGTACTTC.